This entry lists 8 T cell receptor beta chains sequenced from one sample in a study of T cells in Graves' hyperthyroidism and ophthalmopathy. Using RNA transcripts as the source, TCR beta CDR3 regions were amplified. When the TCR CDR3 underwent first-round RT-PCR, the HTBI primer set was used. TCRdb used MiXCR to reprocess the multiplex PCR reads, holding one entry per CDR3 protein. The top ten hold 7.5% to 8.5% of the sample, which has about 580,000 distinct CDR3 sequences, 35% to 55% seen once. Sequencing was carried out using peripheral blood or thyroid tissue (not recorded which). Every receptor here comes from a woman younger than 30 with Graves' hyperthyroidism.

This clonotype was detected ten times or more. The chain recombines TRBV12-2 with TRBJ2-7; TRBD2, the table's D call, was not compared with the DNA. TRBV12-2 is described as a pseudogene. The CDR3 runs 17 residues. The CDR3 reads CASRLVSGSPSPGEQYF. In DNA, the CDR3 is TGTGCAAGTCGCTTAGTCAGCGGGAGCCCGTCCCCTGGCGAGCAGTACTTC.

In its sample, this clonotype was seen many times. The rearrangement links TRBV24-1 to TRBJ1-2, with D uncertain. V was clipped by 5 bases and J by 0 bases, with 9 bases between them. Germline V gene sequence: CDR1 KGHDR, CDR2 SFDVKD. The length of the CDR3 is 14 residues. Here the CDR3 reads CATSAPGSNYGYTF. The CDR3 DNA follows: TGTGCCACCAGTGCGCCGGGATCTAACTATGGCTACACCTTC.

J is TRBJ2-2 and V is TRBV18; D may be TRBD1 (6 bases). Germline V gene sequence: CDR1 KGHSH, CDR2 LQKENI. The germline V and J ends were trimmed by 3 bases and 7 bases, with 15 bases remaining between them. CDR3 size: 15 residues. The CDR3: CASSPRGSDGGELFF. The CDR3 DNA follows: TGTGCCAGCTCACCCAGGGGAAGTGATGGCGGGGAGCTGTTTTTT.

This clonotype was recorded many times. The chain links TRBV29-1 to TRBJ2-7; the match to TRBD1 covers 7 bases. Unmatched junction bases numbered 9, after V lost 6 bases and J lost 1 base. CDR3 length equals 14 residues. Germline CDR1 reads SQVTM; CDR2 reads ANQGSEA. The chain's CDR3 is CSVSRQGASYEQYF. DNA for the CDR3: TGCAGCGTCAGCAGACAGGGAGCTTCCTACGAGCAGTACTTC.

The rearrangement links TRBV7-9 to TRBJ1-3; D ambiguous. Germline-derived CDR1 and CDR2 are SEHNR and FQNEAQ (reference sequence). Trimming left V 5 bases short and J 4 bases short, with 9 bases between. The CDR3 is made up of 13 amino acids. The CDR3 here is CASSKWSGNTIYF. In nucleotides, the CDR3 is TGTGCCAGCAGCAAGTGGAGCGGAAACACCATATATTTT.

The table lists this clonotype with many counts. The gene calls are TRBV20-1 and TRBJ2-5; TRBD2 agrees at 10 bases. Per germline, CDR1 DFQATT and CDR2 SNEGSKA (reference sequence). This CDR3 region has 14 residues. Trimming cost V 0 bases and J 5 bases; bases outside gene matches: 3. CDR3 in amino acids: CSARDPSGSETQYF. As DNA, the CDR3 is TGCAGTGCTAGAGATCCTAGCGGGAGTGAGACCCAGTACTTC.

Here the CDR3 DNA reads TGTGCCAGCAGTGAACGGGGACAGGGAGGGACTGAAGCTTTCTTT. Amino acids: CASSERGQGGTEAFF. The chain uses TRBV2 and TRBJ1-1; TRBD1 matches 9 bases. V lost 2 bases, J lost 5 bases, and 6 bases stayed unmatched. CDR1 is SNHLY, CDR2 FYNNEI, per germline. This CDR3 is 15 amino acids long.

CDR3 amino acids: CASSFMIGDSISYEQYF. The CDR3 nucleotides read TGTGCCAGCAGCTTCATGATAGGGGACAGCATCTCCTACGAGCAGTACTTC. The chain uses TRBV7-2 and TRBJ2-7; 7 bases line up with TRBD1. This CDR3 contains 17 residues. Germline loops: CDR1 SGHTA, CDR2 FQGNSA. After removal of 3 bases from V and 0 bases from J, the junction contained 11 bases not matched to a gene.